The text below deals with one TCR beta chain. Participants had their cohort set by participant-reported clinical history. Data came from immunoSEQ multiplex PCR; TCRdb stores just in-frame clones and leaves some out. Of 360,000 or so clones in the sample, around nine tenths are singletons; the top ten hold 1.7%. The entry originates in a study of blood T cell repertoires in COVID-19. The CDR3 is 15 amino acids. Trimming left V 0 bases short and J 6 bases short, with 15 bases between. The germline V gene has CDR1 LGHNA and CDR2 YNFKEQ. Sequencing was carried out using PBMCs or T cells enriched from blood (not recorded which). This TCR was sampled from a woman in her thirties who had recovered from COVID-19. This chain joins TRBV4-2 and TRBJ2-7, with D perhaps matching TRBD2 (5 bases). The CDR3 coding sequence is TGTGCCAGCAGCCAAGATCTTGGGCTAGCCGTCGAGCAGTACTTC. Translation gives CASSQDLGLAVEQYF.